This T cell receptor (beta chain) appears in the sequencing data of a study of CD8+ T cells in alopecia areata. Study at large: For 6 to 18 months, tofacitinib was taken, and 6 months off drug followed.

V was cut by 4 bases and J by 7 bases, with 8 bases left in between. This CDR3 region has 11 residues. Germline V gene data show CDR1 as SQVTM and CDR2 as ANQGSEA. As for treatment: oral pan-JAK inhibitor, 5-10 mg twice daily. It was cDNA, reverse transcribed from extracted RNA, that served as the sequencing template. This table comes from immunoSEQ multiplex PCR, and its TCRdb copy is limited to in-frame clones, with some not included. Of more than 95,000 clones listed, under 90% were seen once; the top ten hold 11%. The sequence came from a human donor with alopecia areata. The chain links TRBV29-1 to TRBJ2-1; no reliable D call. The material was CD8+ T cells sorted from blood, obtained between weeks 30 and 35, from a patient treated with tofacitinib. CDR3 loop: CSVGDSNEQFF. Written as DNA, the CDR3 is TGCAGCGTTGGGGATTCGAATGAGCAGTTCTTC.